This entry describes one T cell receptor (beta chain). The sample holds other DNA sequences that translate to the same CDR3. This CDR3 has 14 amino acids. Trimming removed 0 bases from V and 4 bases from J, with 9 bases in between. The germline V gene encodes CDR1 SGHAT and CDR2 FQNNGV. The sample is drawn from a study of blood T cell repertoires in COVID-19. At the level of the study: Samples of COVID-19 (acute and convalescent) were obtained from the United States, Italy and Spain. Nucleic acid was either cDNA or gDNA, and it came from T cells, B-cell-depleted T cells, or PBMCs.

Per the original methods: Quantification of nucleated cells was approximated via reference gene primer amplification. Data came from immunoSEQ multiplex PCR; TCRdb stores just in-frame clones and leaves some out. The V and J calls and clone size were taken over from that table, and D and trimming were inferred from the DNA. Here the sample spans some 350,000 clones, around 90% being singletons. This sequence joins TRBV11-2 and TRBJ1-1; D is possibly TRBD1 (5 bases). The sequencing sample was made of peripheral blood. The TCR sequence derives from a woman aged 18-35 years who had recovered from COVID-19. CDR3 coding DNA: TGTGCCAGCAGCTTAGACAGGGTGGGCACTGAAGCTTTCTTT. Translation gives CASSLDRVGTEAFF. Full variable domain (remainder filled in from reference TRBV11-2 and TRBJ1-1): EAGVAQSPRYKIIEKRQSVAFWCNPISGHATLYWYQQILGQGPKLLIQFQNNGVVDDSQLPKDRFSAERLKGVDSTLKIQPAKLEDSAVYLCASSLDRVGTEAFFGQGTRLTVV.